These T cell receptor beta chains were read from a single sample in a study of blood T cells in healthy people across ages. One entry per CDR3 protein, called by TCRdb with MiXCR from the 5' RACE reads. The sample lists 710,000 or so distinct CDR3 sequences; around 32% were seen once. Sequencing used blood. The receptors here all came from a woman of 80 years or more in good health. Each CDR3 is given with its conserved first and last residue. A D gene is named only where the DNA matches it firmly. Size tells how often a clone was seen (once, few, many) or the class of an expanded clone, and some rows leave it out.

TGTGCCACCAGTGACCGGACAGGGGAGATAGAGACCCAGTACTTC	CATSDRTGEIETQYF	NA	TRBJ2-5	TRBD1	TRBV24-1
TGCAGTGCCAAGCCCCGGGTTCCCCATGAGCAGTTCTTC	CSAKPRVPHEQFF	many	TRBJ2-1	NA	TRBV20-1
TGTGCCTGGGTAACAGGCAACACTGAAGCTTTCTTT	CAWVTGNTEAFF	NA	TRBJ1-1	NA	TRBV30
TGTGCCAGCAGCTTAAGCGGGGGGGCCAGAACAGATACGCAGTATTTT	CASSLSGGARTDTQYF	many	TRBJ2-3	TRBD2	TRBV7-2
TGTGCCAGCTCACCAATAGGACAGGGCGCAGGGGATACGCAGTATTTT	CASSPIGQGAGDTQYF	NA	TRBJ2-3	TRBD1	TRBV18
TGTGCCAGCAGCTCTTCAGGTCCTACGGCCAAAAACATTCAGTACTTC	CASSSSGPTAKNIQYF	once	TRBJ2-4	NA	TRBV7-9
TGTGCCAGCAGCTTAGTCGGAGCATCCTACAATGAGCAGTTCTTC	CASSLVGASYNEQFF	many	TRBJ2-1	NA	TRBV7-7
TGCAGTGCTGGAATAGCGGTCTCAAGAGATACGCAGTATTTT	CSAGIAVSRDTQYF	NA	TRBJ2-3	NA	TRBV20-1
TGTGCCAGCAGTCCCGGGGGGCCCTACGAGCAGTACTTC	CASSPGGPYEQYF	many	TRBJ2-7	NA	TRBV27
TGTGCCAGCAGCTTACATGGGGCAGAAGGCTACACCTTC	CASSLHGAEGYTF	many	TRBJ1-2	NA	TRBV7-9
TGCGCCAGCAGCCAAGTCGGAAACAGGCCGAACACTGAAGCTTTCTTT	CASSQVGNRPNTEAFF	NA	TRBJ1-1	NA	TRBV4-3
TGTGCCAGCATTCCGGGGGACAGGGCTTACGAGCAGTACTTC	CASIPGDRAYEQYF	many	TRBJ2-7	TRBD1	TRBV28
TGTGCCACCAGCAGAGTGAGAGAGCTAGCGGGGAGTGAGCAGTACTTC	CATSRVRELAGSEQYF	NA	TRBJ2-7	TRBD2	TRBV15
TGTGCCAGCAGCCCACGGACAGGGTTTATGAACACTGAAGCTTTCTTT	CASSPRTGFMNTEAFF	NA	TRBJ1-1	TRBD1	TRBV7-9
TGTGCCAGCAGACTGACCCCGCCAGGTGGCTATGGCTACACCTTC	CASRLTPPGGYGYTF	many	TRBJ1-2	NA	TRBV28